The 18 T cell receptor beta chains given below trace back to one sample, sequenced in a study of blood T cell repertoires in COVID-19. TCRdb's copy holds only in-frame clones and misses some; the assay was immunoSEQ multiplex PCR. The sample shows around 300,000 clones, about nine tenths of them seen only once. The sequencing input was peripheral blood. The source of these receptors is a woman under 40 with COVID-19, enrolled during active disease.

The chain links TRBV4-2 to TRBJ2-1; D is ambiguous. Trimming pared 4 bases from V and 9 bases from J, leaving 10 bases between. The CDR3 contains 12 residues. The V gene's germline CDR1 is LGHNA and CDR2 YNFKEQ. The CDR3 coding sequence is TGTGCCAGCAGCCGTGACTTAGTTGAGCAGTTCTTC. This encodes CASSRDLVEQFF.

This chain joins TRBV6-5 and TRBJ1-6, with D maybe TRBD1 (5 bases). The germline V gene has CDR1 MNHEY and CDR2 SVGAGI. The CDR3 runs 13 residues. V dropped 4 bases and J dropped 7 bases, with 8 bases sitting between them. CDR3 protein: CASSSEGNSPLHF. The DNA of the CDR3 is TGTGCCAGCAGTTCGGAGGGGAATTCACCCCTCCACTTT.

V usage is TRBV5-1 and J usage is TRBJ2-2, with 7 bases fitting TRBD2. This CDR3 has 17 amino acids. The J segment lost 0 bases and the V segment lost 2 bases, leaving 7 bases of the junction unmatched. Germline V gene lookup returns CDR1 SGHRS and CDR2 YFSETQ. The CDR3 sequence is CASSFVGGTSNTGELFF. CDR3 in DNA: TGCGCCAGCAGCTTTGTGGGGGGGACTTCGAACACCGGGGAGCTGTTTTTT.

The chain has TRBV11-2 and TRBJ1-2; D not resolved. The CDR3 is 13 amino acids. The germline V gene encodes CDR1 SGHAT and CDR2 FQNNGV. V lost 1 base and J 7 bases, leaving 10 bases between the germline ends. For the CDR3, the DNA is TGTGCCAGCAGCTTAGGAGGCAGAAGTGGCTACACCTTC. It yields the protein CASSLGGRSGYTF.

The V call is TRBV6-4, the J call TRBJ1-6; no definite D call. The length of the CDR3 is 14 residues. V was pared by 3 bases and J by 8 bases, with 11 bases between. The germline V gene encodes CDR1 MRHNA and CDR2 SNTAGT. In nucleotides, the CDR3 is TGTGCCAGCAGTGAAGAGGGAGGGTATTCACCCCTCCACTTT. Residues: CASSEEGGYSPLHF.

This sequence joins TRBV4-2 and TRBJ2-5, with D maybe TRBD1 (6 bases). Germline CDR1 reads LGHNA; CDR2 reads YNFKEQ. The CDR3 has 19 residues. The germline V and J ends were trimmed by 0 bases and 0 bases, with 20 bases remaining between them. The CDR3 is CASSQDHKLGQQYQETQYF. CDR3 DNA sequence: TGTGCCAGCAGCCAAGACCACAAGCTCGGACAGCAGTACCAAGAGACCCAGTACTTC.

This clone was observed once. The chain joins TRBV14 to TRBJ2-5; D may be TRBD1 (5 bases). Trimming left V 1 base short and J 7 bases short, with 10 bases between. The germline V gene encodes CDR1 SGHDN and CDR2 FVKESK. The CDR3 runs to 13 residues. For the CDR3, the DNA is TGTGCCAGCAGCCAAGGCAGGGTTGGGACCCAGTACTTC. Translating it yields CASSQGRVGTQYF.

The V call is TRBV7-2, the J call TRBJ1-2; weak D call: TRBD1 (6 bases). The CDR3 consists of 14 residues. The germline V gene encodes CDR1 SGHTA and CDR2 FQGNSA. The germline V and J ends were trimmed by 1 base and 8 bases, with 14 bases remaining between them. The CDR3 nucleotides read TGTGCCAGCAGCTTAGAACAGGGAAAAAGAGGCTACACCTTC. Amino acids: CASSLEQGKRGYTF.

This clone was seen once. The rearrangement links TRBV7-9 to TRBJ2-5; D ambiguous. The V and J ends lost 5 bases and 1 base respectively, with 17 bases between them. Per germline, CDR1 SEHNR and CDR2 FQNEAQ (reference sequence). This CDR3 comprises 16 residues. The CDR3 bases are TGTGCCAGCAGCCCTAGAGGCACTCACGCCCAAGAGACCCAGTACTTC. Protein product: CASSPRGTHAQETQYF.

The rearrangement uses TRBV10-3 and TRBJ2-3; D perhaps matches TRBD2 (6 bases). Per germline, CDR1 ENHRY and CDR2 SYGVKD. Trimming removed 7 bases at V and 2 bases at J, with 13 bases between. The CDR3 sequence is 14 residues long. The CDR3 reads CAINSLADTDTQYF. The CDR3 region has the DNA TGTGCCATCAACTCGTTAGCGGACACAGATACGCAGTATTTT.

J is TRBJ2-1 and V is TRBV7-6; 15 bases are a match to TRBD2. With V trimmed by 3 bases and J by 9 bases, 12 bases remained unmatched. The CDR3 runs to 18 residues. The germline V gene has CDR1 SGHVS and CDR2 FNYEAQ. CDR3 sequence: CASSFPISSGLAGGEQFF. In nucleotides, the CDR3 is TGTGCCAGCAGCTTCCCGATCAGCTCGGGACTAGCGGGAGGTGAGCAGTTCTTC.

This chain connects TRBV28 to TRBJ2-2; TRBD2 aligns across 8 bases. The V gene end was trimmed by 3 bases and the J gene end by 6 bases; junction bases not matched to a gene: 9. This CDR3 spans 16 amino acids. CDR1 is MDHEN and CDR2 is SYDVKM in the germline V gene. CDR3 nucleotide sequence: TGTGCCAGCAGTTTGGATCTAGCGGGTATTCCCGGGGAGCTGTTTTTT. Amino acid sequence: CASSLDLAGIPGELFF. The entire variable domain, with the rest obtained from reference TRBV28 and TRBJ2-2, is as follows: DVKVTQSSRYLVKRTGEKVFLECVQDMDHENMFWYRQDPGLGLRLIYFSYDVKMKEKGDIPEGYSVSREKKERFSLILESASTNQTSMYLCASSLDLAGIPGELFFGEGSRLTVL.

This CDR3 reads CASSLGPGGYEQYF. In DNA, the CDR3 is TGTGCCAGCAGTTTAGGGCCAGGGGGTTACGAGCAGTACTTC. V and J are TRBV5-4 and TRBJ2-7, with TRBD1 identical over 7 bases. Germline assignment: CDR1 SGHNT and CDR2 YYREEE (reference sequence). The CDR3 covers 14 residues. The trim removed 5 bases at V and 4 bases at J, leaving 9 bases unmatched.

A note on this clone: The same CDR3 can be traced to other DNA sequences in this sample. This chain joins TRBV9 and TRBJ2-1, with 11 bases identical to TRBD2. Germline CDR1 reads SGDLS; CDR2 reads YYNGEE. Trimming at V came to 0 bases and at J to 4 bases, leaving 0 bases not matched to a gene. The CDR3 is 15 amino acids. The CDR3 sequence: CASSVASGGYNEQFF. The CDR3 coding sequence is TGTGCCAGCAGCGTAGCTAGCGGGGGGTACAATGAGCAGTTCTTC. Based on the CDR3 plus reference TRBV9 and TRBJ2-1, the full variable domain is DSGVTQTPKHLITATGQRVTLRCSPRSGDLSVYWYQQSLDQGLQFLIQYYNGEERAKGNILERFSAQQFPDLHSELNLSSLELGDSALYFCASSVASGGYNEQFFGPGTRLTVL.

This sequence joins TRBV6-2 or TRBV6-3 and TRBJ1-1; D unclear. The ends were cut back, 0 bases at V and 4 bases at J, with 9 bases in the middle. CDR3 length: 14 amino acids. Germline V gene sequence: CDR1 MNHEY, CDR2 SVGEGT. The CDR3 nucleotides are TGTGCCAGCAGTTACTCGAGGGAGGGCACTGAAGCTTTCTTT. Its protein is CASSYSREGTEAFF.

This clone showed up just a few times. This chain uses TRBV3-1 (or the pseudogene TRBV3-2) with TRBJ2-7, with a weak D call TRBD2 (5 bases). The CDR3 length is 13 residues. Trimming removed 3 bases at V and 7 bases at J, with 13 bases between. Germline CDR1 and CDR2: LGHDT and YNNKEL (reference sequence). CDR3 region: CASSHLRGEEQYF. CDR3 coding DNA: TGTGCCAGCAGCCACCTTCGGGGTGAAGAGCAGTACTTC.

This chain uses TRBV6-5 with TRBJ2-7; D is unresolved. The germline V gene encodes CDR1 MNHEY and CDR2 SVGAGI. V lost 0 bases and J 3 bases, leaving 12 bases between the germline ends. This CDR3 has 15 amino acids. CDR3 amino acids: CASSYSLERNYEQYF. DNA of the CDR3: TGTGCCAGCAGTTACTCCCTGGAGAGGAACTACGAGCAGTACTTC.

The chain has TRBV7-8 and TRBJ1-1; 9 nucleotides align to TRBD1. The trim removed 4 bases at V and 0 bases at J, leaving 3 bases unmatched. This CDR3 is built from 15 residues. The germline V gene has CDR1 SGHVS and CDR2 FQNEAQ. The CDR3 DNA reads as TGTGCCAGCAGCTCCCGGGACAGGGTGAACACTGAAGCTTTCTTT. Translation gives CASSSRDRVNTEAFF.